The source of this TCR beta chain is a study of cytomegalovirus exposure and HLA in healthy donors. Turning to this clone: The target antigen is unknown.

It was with 60 Vbeta and 13 Jbeta primers that the PCR ran. Original processing methods: Later, some 75 million unique TCR beta chains were counted in an analysis, and roughly 11 million of them were shared. Sequencing was performed with immunoSEQ multiplex PCR; in TCRdb, only in-frame clones are kept and a portion is missing. The DNA was the basis for D and trimming; V, J and clone size are from that table. The data contain around 140,000 clones, 75% to 85% of them singletons. With 7 bases removed from V and 4 bases from J, the gap between germline ends came to 11 bases. CDR1 is MNHNS and CDR2 is SASEGT in the germline V gene. This CDR3 is 13 amino acids long. Study results and limitations: Later work showed greater clonal expansion in HLA-associated TCR beta chains than in equally common others. CMV serostatus was the only immune exposure information that was available. Among donors in an Asian-associated ancestry cluster, a later analysis reportedly found fewer N-insertions than the roughly 700-donor mean.

The receptor was derived from a woman in her thirties or forties in good health and CMV-seronegative. J is TRBJ2-1 and V is TRBV6-1; the D is unclear. Material: PBMCs. In DNA form, the CDR3 reads TGTGCCAGCATCCACTTTAGATACAATGAGCAGTTCTTC. Protein: CASIHFRYNEQFF.